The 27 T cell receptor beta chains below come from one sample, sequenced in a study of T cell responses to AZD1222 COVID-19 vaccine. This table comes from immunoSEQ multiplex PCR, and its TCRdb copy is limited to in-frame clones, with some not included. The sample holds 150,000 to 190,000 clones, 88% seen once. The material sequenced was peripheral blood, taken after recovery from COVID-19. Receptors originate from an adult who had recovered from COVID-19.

The CDR3 DNA follows: TGTGCCAGCAGCTCTCTGACAGGGAAGATTGAAAAACTGTTTTTT. Translation: CASSSLTGKIEKLFF. The chain combines TRBV11-2 with TRBJ1-4; TRBD1 agrees at 7 bases. Germline-derived CDR1 and CDR2 are SGHAT and FQNNGV. J lost 7 bases, V lost 4 bases, and 9 bases had no gene match. The CDR3 is made up of 15 amino acids.

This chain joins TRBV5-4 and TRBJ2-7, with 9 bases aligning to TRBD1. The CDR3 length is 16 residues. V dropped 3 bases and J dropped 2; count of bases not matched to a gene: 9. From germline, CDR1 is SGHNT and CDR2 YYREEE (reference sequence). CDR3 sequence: CASSSKSRDRAYEQYF. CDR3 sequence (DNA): TGTGCCAGCAGCTCTAAGTCCCGGGACAGGGCCTACGAGCAGTACTTC.

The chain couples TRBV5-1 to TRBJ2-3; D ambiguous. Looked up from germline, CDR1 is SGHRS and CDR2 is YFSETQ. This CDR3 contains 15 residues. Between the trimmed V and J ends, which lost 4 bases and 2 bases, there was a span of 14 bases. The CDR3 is CASSVSPTSTDTQYF. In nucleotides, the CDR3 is TGCGCCAGCAGCGTAAGCCCGACTTCCACAGATACGCAGTATTTT.

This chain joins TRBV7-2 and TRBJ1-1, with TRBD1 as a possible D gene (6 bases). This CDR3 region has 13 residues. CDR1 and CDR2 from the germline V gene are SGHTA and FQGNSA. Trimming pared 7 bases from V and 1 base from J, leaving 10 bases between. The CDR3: CASKTGTNTEAFF. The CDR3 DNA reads TGTGCCAGCAAAACAGGGACGAACACTGAAGCTTTCTTT.

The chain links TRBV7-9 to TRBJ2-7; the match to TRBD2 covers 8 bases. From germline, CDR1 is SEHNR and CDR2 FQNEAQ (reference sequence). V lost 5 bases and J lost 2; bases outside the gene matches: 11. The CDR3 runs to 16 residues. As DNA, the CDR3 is TGTGCCAGCAGCACCGGGACTAGGGCAATTACCTACGAGCAGTACTTC. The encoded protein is CASSTGTRAITYEQYF.

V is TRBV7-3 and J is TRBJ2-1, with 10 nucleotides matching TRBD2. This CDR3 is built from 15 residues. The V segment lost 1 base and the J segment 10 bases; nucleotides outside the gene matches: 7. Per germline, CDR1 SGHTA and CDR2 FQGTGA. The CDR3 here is CASSLMLAGAAEQFF. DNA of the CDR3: TGTGCCAGCAGCTTAATGCTAGCGGGAGCGGCCGAGCAGTTCTTC. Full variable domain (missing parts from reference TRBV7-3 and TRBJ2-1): GAGVSQTPSNKVTEKGKYVELRCDPISGHTALYWYRQSLGQGPEFLIYFQGTGAADDSGLPNDRFFAVRPEGSVSTLKIQRTERGDSAVYLCASSLMLAGAAEQFFGPGTRLTVL.

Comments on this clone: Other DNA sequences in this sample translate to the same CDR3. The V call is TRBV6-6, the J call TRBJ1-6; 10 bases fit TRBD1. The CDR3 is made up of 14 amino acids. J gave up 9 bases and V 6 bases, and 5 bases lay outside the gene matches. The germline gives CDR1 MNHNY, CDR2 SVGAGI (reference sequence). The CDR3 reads CASRLDRGGSPLHF. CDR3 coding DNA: TGTGCCAGCAGGCTGGACAGGGGGGGTTCACCCCTCCACTTT.

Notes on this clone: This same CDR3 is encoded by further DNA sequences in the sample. Here the CDR3 reads CASSLDGNTGELFF. The CDR3 DNA reads as TGCGCCAGCAGCTTGGATGGGAACACCGGGGAGCTGTTTTTT. V usage is TRBV5-1 and J usage is TRBJ2-2; D uncertain. Trimming cost V 0 bases and J 1 base, with 4 bases left between them. CDR3 length: 14 residues. In germline, CDR1 is SGHRS, CDR2 YFSETQ. Full variable domain (rest looked up from reference TRBV5-1 and TRBJ2-2): KAGVTQTPRYLIKTRGQQVTLSCSPISGHRSVSWYQQTPGQGLQFLFEYFSETQRNKGNFPGRFSGRQFSNSRSEMNVSTLELGDSALYLCASSLDGNTGELFFGEGSRLTVL.

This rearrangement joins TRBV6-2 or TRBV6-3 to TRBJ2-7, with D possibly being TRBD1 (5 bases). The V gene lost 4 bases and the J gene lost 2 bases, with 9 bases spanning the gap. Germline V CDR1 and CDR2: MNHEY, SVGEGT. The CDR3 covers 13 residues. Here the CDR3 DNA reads TGTGCCAGCAGTTTGATCAGGGCCTACGAGCAGTACTTC. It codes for CASSLIRAYEQYF.

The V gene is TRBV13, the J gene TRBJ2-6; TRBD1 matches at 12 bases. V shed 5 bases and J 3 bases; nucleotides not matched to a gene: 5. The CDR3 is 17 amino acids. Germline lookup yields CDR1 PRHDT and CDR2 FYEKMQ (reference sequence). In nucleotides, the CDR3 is TGTGCCAGCAGCGGGGGACAGGGGGCGCGTGGGGCCAACGTCCTGACTTTC. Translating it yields CASSGGQGARGANVLTF.

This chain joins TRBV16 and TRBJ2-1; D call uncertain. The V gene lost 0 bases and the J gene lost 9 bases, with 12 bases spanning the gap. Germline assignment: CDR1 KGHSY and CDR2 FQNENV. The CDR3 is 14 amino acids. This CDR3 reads CASSQSSPDTEQFF. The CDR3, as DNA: TGTGCCAGCAGCCAATCGAGTCCCGATACTGAGCAGTTCTTC.

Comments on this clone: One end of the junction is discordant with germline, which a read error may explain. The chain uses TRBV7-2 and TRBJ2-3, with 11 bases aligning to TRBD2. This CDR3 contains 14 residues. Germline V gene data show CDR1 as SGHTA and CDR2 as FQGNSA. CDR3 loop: CASSVAGGGDTQYF. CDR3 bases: TGTGCCAGCAGCGTAGCGGGGGGGGGAGATACGCAGTATTTT.

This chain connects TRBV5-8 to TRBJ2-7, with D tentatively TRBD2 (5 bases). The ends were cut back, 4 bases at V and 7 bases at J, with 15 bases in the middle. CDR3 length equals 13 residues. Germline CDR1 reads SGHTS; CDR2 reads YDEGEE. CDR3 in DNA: TGTGCCAGCAGCCACACTAGATCGGGGGAGCAGTACTTC. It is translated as CASSHTRSGEQYF.

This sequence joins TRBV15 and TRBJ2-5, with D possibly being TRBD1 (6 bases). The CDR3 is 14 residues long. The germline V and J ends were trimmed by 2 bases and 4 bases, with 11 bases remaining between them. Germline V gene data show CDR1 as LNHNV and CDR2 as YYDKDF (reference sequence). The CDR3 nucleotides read TGTGCCACCAGCAGAACAGGGTGGGGAGAGACCCAGTACTTC. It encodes CATSRTGWGETQYF.

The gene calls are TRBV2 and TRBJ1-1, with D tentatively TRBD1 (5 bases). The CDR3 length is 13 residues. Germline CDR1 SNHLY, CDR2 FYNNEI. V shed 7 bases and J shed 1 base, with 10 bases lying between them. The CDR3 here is CASTRQGNTEAFF. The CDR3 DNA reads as TGTGCCAGCACCCGCCAGGGGAACACTGAAGCTTTCTTT. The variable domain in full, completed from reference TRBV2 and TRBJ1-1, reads EPEVTQTPSHQVTQMGQEVILRCVPISNHLYFYWYRQILGQKVEFLVSFYNNEISEKSEIFDDQFSVERPDGSNFTLKIRSTKLEDSAMYFCASTRQGNTEAFFGQGTRLTVV.

The CDR3, as DNA: TGTGCCAGCTCACAGGGACAGGGCGCCTACGAGCAGTACTTC. This translates into CASSQGQGAYEQYF. V gene TRBV18 combines with J gene TRBJ2-7; 9 nucleotides align to TRBD1. Germline V gene sequence: CDR1 KGHSH, CDR2 LQKENI. The CDR3 extends over 14 amino acids. V lost 4 bases to trimming and J lost 2 bases; unmatched junction nucleotides: 3.

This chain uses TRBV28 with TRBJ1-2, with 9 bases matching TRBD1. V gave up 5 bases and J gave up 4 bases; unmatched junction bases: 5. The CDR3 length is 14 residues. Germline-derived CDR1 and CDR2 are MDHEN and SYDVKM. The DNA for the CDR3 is TGTGCCAGCAGTGCCCGGGACAGGGTCTATGGCTACACCTTC. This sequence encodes CASSARDRVYGYTF.

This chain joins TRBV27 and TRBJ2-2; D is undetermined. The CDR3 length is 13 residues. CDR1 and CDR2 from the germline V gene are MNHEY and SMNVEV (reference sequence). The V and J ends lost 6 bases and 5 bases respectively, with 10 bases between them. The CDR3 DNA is TGTGCCAGCAGCCAAGGGCGAACCGGGGAGCTGTTTTTT. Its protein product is CASSQGRTGELFF.

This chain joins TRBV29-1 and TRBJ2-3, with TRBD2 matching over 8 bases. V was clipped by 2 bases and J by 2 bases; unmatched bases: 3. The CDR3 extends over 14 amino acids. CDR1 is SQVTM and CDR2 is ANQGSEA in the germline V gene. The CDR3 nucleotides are TGCAGCGTTGAAAGGCGGGGGGCCACAGATACGCAGTATTTT. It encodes CSVERRGATDTQYF.

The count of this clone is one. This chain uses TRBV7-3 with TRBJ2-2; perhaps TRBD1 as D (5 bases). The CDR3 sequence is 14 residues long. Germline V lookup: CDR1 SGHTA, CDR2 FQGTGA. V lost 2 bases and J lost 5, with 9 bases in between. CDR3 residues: CASSLVPGTGELFF. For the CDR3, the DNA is TGTGCCAGCAGCTTAGTCCCAGGGACCGGGGAGCTGTTTTTT.

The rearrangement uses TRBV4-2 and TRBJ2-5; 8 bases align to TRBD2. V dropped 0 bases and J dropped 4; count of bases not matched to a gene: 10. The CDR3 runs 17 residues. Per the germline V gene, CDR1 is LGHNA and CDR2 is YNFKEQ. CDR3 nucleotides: TGTGCCAGCAGCCAAGAAACACAGGCGGGGGGATTAGAGACCCAGTACTTC. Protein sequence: CASSQETQAGGLETQYF.

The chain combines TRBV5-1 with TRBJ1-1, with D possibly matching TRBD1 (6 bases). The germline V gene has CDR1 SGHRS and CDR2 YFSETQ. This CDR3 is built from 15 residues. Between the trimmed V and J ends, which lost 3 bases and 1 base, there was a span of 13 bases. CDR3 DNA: TGCGCCAGCAGCTCGGGACACGGGAGGAACACTGAAGCTTTCTTT. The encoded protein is CASSSGHGRNTEAFF.

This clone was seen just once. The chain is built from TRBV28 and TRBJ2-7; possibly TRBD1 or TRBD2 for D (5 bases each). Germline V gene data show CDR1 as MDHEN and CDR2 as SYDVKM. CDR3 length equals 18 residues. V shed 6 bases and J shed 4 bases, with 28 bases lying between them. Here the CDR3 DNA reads TGTGCCAGCAGCGAACGACGGGACGGCGTGTTAAATGGGTACGAGCAGTACTTC. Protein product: CASSERRDGVLNGYEQYF.

DNA of the CDR3: TGTGCCAGCAGCCAGGACAGGGGGTTCCCCTCCTACAATGAGCAGTTCTTC. Translating gives CASSQDRGFPSYNEQFF. This rearrangement joins TRBV14 to TRBJ2-1; 10 positions agree with TRBD1. The ends lost 3 bases at V and 0 bases at J; junction bases unmatched: 5. Looked up from germline, CDR1 is SGHDN and CDR2 is FVKESK. The CDR3 runs to 17 residues.

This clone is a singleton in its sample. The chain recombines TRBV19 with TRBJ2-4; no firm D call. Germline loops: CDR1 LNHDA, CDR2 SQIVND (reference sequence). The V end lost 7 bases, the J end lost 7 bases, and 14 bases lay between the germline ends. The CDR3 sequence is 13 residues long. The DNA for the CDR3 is TGTGCCAGTACCCCAGACTCTGGGAACATTCAGTACTTC. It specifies CASTPDSGNIQYF.

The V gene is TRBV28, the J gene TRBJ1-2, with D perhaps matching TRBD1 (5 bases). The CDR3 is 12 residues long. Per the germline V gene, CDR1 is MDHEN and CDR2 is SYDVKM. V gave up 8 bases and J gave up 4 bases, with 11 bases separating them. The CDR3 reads CASSQEAYGYTF. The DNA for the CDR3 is TGTGCCAGCTCACAGGAGGCCTATGGCTACACCTTC.

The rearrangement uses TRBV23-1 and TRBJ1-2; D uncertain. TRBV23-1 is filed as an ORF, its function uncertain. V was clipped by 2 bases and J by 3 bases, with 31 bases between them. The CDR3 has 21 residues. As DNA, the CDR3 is TGCGCCAGCAGTCAAAAGCCGGTCGACATGGAAGGGTATGTCTTGGACTATGGCTACACCTTC. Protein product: CASSQKPVDMEGYVLDYGYTF.